This T cell receptor beta chain is from a study of T cells after yellow fever vaccination (dated by TCRdb to between 2018 and 2021). For context, the study as a whole: The SMART-Seq v4 Ultra Low Input RNA kit was used to prepare libraries from fractions with low cell numbers. To follow T-cell clones before and after primary and booster YFV17D yellow fever vaccination, bulk TCR alpha and beta repertoires were sequenced over time. The cohort comprised two healthy male donors, one aged 18 to 30 and one aged 30 to 40 years. Blood samples were taken at several timepoints before and after primary and secondary immunization, and bulk PBMC replicates and cell subsets were isolated.

Here V drops 8 bases and J drops 5 bases, and the junction holds 9 bases not matched to any gene. From the cysteine through the phenylalanine, the CDR3 covers 14 amino acids. This entry keeps only the CDR3 DNA: 42 bases, framed from base 1. CDR1 and CDR2 (MNHNS, SASEGT) derive from the germline V gene. What the work shows at the level of the full study, not this receptor alone: After the booster, most of the clones that had expanded following primary vaccination were detected again (just under 97% of CD4 and 80% to 90% of CD8), which suggests that memory was broadly maintained. Because abundant contaminating clonotypes from the bulk population could be contained in FACS-sorted repertoires, computational filtering was required. The secondary T-cell response was found to be weaker but faster than the primary response, with a peak reached on day 5 rather than on day 15. A small share of clonotypes was detected in both CD4 and CD8 compartments, with the overlap likely arising from convergent recombination. Because only a couple of donors were included in the study, the extent to which the findings can be generalized is limited.

The meaning of the sample's treatment or condition label: live attenuated yellow fever vaccine strain. Two biological replicates of bulk PBMCs were collected at each blood-draw timepoint. A standard Ficoll-Paque protocol was used to isolate PBMCs from peripheral blood. TriZol was used to extract RNA from bulk PBMCs, CD4 and CD8 fractions, and dextramer-positive and dextramer-negative fractions. TCR cDNA was synthesized by 5'RACE template switching, which introduced a universal primer site and unique molecular identifiers. Priming of cDNA synthesis was performed from both the TCR alpha and TCR beta constant segments. Libraries were amplified in two PCR steps, with sample barcodes and sequencing adapters added in the second step. Libraries were sequenced on Illumina HiSeq 2500 (2x100 bp) or NovaSeq (2x150 bp). Per the source publication's procedure: MIGEC handled demultiplexing of reads and collapsing into UMI consensus sequences, while MiXCR performed V(D)J alignment. Clonotypes responding to the vaccine were identified with edgeR on replicate PBMC samples, with the criteria of FDR below 0.01 and a log2 fold change above 5 up to day 15. Each bulk clonotype was labeled CD4 or CD8 based on which sequenced repertoire, CD4 or CD8, contained the clonotype at higher abundance. TCRdb applied fastp at Q25 and MiXCR to the public reads, then kept only in-frame beta chains. Merged by CDR3 protein, the rows form single entries marked with the most common genes and DNA. TCRdb's processing, not the authors', yielded these V and J calls. The sample records some 600,000 distinct CDR3 sequences, about 17% of which are singletons. 17% of the sample rests with the top ten.

This clonotype was observed a handful of times. Its target antigen remains unknown. Base qualities were left out, and no much larger clone turns up one base away. This clonotype was sampled from a young man who received the YFV17D yellow fever vaccine. The chain is assembled from TRBV6-1 and TRBJ2-3; TRBD1 lines up with 8 middle nucleotides. The specimen comprised PBMCs, sampled roughly 5 days after the first yellow fever vaccination. CDR3 protein: CASHDGTGIDTQYF. In nucleotides, the sequence is TGTGCCAGCCACGATGGGACAGGAATAGATACGCAGTATTTT.